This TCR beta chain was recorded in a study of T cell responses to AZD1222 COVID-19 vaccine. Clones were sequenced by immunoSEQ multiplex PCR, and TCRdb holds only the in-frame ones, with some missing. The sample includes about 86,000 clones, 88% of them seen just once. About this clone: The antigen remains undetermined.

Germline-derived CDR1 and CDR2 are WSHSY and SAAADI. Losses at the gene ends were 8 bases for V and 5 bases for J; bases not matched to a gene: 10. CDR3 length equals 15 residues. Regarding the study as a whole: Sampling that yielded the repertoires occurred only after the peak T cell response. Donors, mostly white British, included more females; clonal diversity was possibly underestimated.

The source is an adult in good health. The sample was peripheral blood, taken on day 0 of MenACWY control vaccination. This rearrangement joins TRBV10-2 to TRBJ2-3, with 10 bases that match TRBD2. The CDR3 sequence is CASERGGLSLDTQYF. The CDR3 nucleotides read TGCGCCAGCGAGCGGGGGGGCCTTTCGTTAGATACGCAGTATTTT.